This T cell receptor (beta chain) comes out of a study of cytomegalovirus exposure and HLA in healthy donors. Overall study findings and caveats: Researchers reported in a later analysis that a missense DCLRE1C variant was tied to TCR beta V- and J-gene trimming.

The germline V gene has CDR1 SGHAT and CDR2 FQNNGV. The V and J ends lost 1 base and 7 bases, in that order; junction bases with no gene match: 6. CDR3 length: 16 residues. PCR amplification relied on 60 Vbeta primers (plus 13 Jbeta primers). Clones were sequenced by immunoSEQ multiplex PCR, and TCRdb holds only the in-frame ones, with some missing. The sample includes 80,000 or so clones, 70% to 80% of them seen just once. Remarks on this clone: The antigen remains unidentified.

The sequencing sample was made of PBMCs. This clonotype originated in a man aged 30 to 45 in good health and CMV-seropositive. This sequence joins TRBV11-2 and TRBJ2-1; 11 bases map to TRBD2. CDR3 protein: CASSLGTSGSINEQFF. The CDR3 DNA reads as TGTGCCAGCAGCTTAGGAACTAGCGGGAGTATAAATGAGCAGTTCTTC.